The 26 T cell receptor beta chains reported below all come from one sample, sequenced in a study of blood T cell repertoires in COVID-19. Measured with immunoSEQ multiplex PCR; TCRdb has only the in-frame clones, and not every one. The sample holds roughly 120,000 clones, about 85% seen once. The specimen was peripheral blood. These receptors all stem from a man between 65 and 85 years old with acute or convalescent COVID-19.

Details on this clone: Its ends do not fully match the called genes, so a read error is possible. CDR3 loop: CASSQFPAGTSQYF. CDR3 coding DNA: TGTGCCAGTAGCCAATTCCCCGCAGGAACATCTCAGTACTTC. The chain couples TRBV3-1 (or the pseudogene TRBV3-2) to TRBJ2-7; D gene ambiguous. The CDR3 length is 14 residues. Looked up from germline, CDR1 is LGHDT and CDR2 is YNNKEL (reference sequence).

CDR3 protein: CASSMGLARETQYF. The CDR3 bases are TGTGCCAGCAGCATGGGACTAGCGCGAGAGACCCAGTACTTC. V usage is TRBV9 and J usage is TRBJ2-5; 10 bases agree with TRBD2. Germline V gene sequence: CDR1 SGDLS, CDR2 YYNGEE. The CDR3 has 14 residues. With 4 bases clipped from V and 4 bases from J, the junction kept 4 bases outside the gene matches.

The chain is built from TRBV5-1 and TRBJ2-1; TRBD2 agrees at 8 bases. V lost 5 bases and J lost 2; bases outside the gene matches: 15. This CDR3 is built from 18 residues. Germline values: CDR1 SGHRS, CDR2 YFSETQ. The CDR3 DNA follows: TGCGCCAGCAGTAGTACCCCCGGGGGGGGTGGGGCCTACAATGAGCAGTTCTTC. Amino acids: CASSSTPGGGGAYNEQFF.

This chain uses TRBV27 with TRBJ2-1, with a weak D call TRBD2 (6 bases). CDR1 MNHEY and CDR2 SMNVEV come from the germline V gene (reference sequence). The CDR3 contains 15 residues. Trimming left V 4 bases short and J 4 bases short, with 14 bases between. The DNA of the CDR3 is TGTGCCAGCAGTTATACTAGCCGGATTTACAATGAGCAGTTCTTC. Translating gives CASSYTSRIYNEQFF.

This clone came up a few times. This chain links TRBV4-2 with TRBJ2-5; 8 bases align to TRBD1. The CDR3 contains 16 residues. The germline V gene encodes CDR1 LGHNA and CDR2 YNFKEQ. V was pared by 2 bases and J by 5 bases, with 10 bases of the junction left unmatched. CDR3 nucleotides: TGTGCCAGCAGCCAATTAGGACAGGGACTGGGGGAGACCCAGTACTTC. It specifies CASSQLGQGLGETQYF.

V is TRBV7-8 and J is TRBJ1-1; 7 nucleotides align to TRBD1. Unmatched junction bases numbered 5, after V lost 5 bases and J lost 8 bases. This CDR3 is 12 amino acids long. The germline V gene encodes CDR1 SGHVS and CDR2 FQNEAQ. In DNA form, the CDR3 reads TGTGCCAGCAGCAAAACAGGGGCAGAAGCTTTCTTT. This translates into CASSKTGAEAFF.

This clone has a count of ten or more. V is TRBV29-1 and J is TRBJ1-5; TRBD1 aligns across 9 bases. Losses at the gene ends were 7 bases for V and 6 bases for J; bases not matched to a gene: 7. The germline V gene has CDR1 SQVTM and CDR2 ANQGSEA. The CDR3 extends over 13 amino acids. The CDR3 here is CSASQGAFQPQHF. The CDR3 bases are TGCAGCGCATCACAGGGGGCATTTCAGCCCCAGCATTTT.

The genes are TRBV7-3 and TRBJ2-5; D not resolved. This CDR3 has 15 amino acids. Trimming shortened V by 5 bases and J by 1 base, and 14 bases separated the two germline ends. CDR1 is SGHTA and CDR2 is FQGTGA in the germline V gene. The CDR3 nucleotides are TGTGCCAGCAGCGCCACAACGGGTTTCCAAGAGACCCAGTACTTC. This gives the protein CASSATTGFQETQYF. The entire variable domain, with the rest obtained from reference TRBV7-3 and TRBJ2-5, is as follows: GAGVSQTPSNKVTEKGKYVELRCDPISGHTALYWYRQSLGQGPEFLIYFQGTGAADDSGLPNDRFFAVRPEGSVSTLKIQRTERGDSAVYLCASSATTGFQETQYFGPGTRLLVL.

The gene calls are TRBV21-1 and TRBJ1-5; TRBD1 is taken as the D call from the table, unchecked against the DNA. TRBV21-1 is noted as a pseudogene. CDR3 length equals 13 residues. In DNA, the CDR3 is TGTGCCAGCAGGATGGACAGGGCACAGCCCCAGCATTTT. The encoded protein is CASRMDRAQPQHF.

The CDR3 loop reads CASSPGQAQEGELFF. CDR3 in DNA: TGTGCCAGCTCACCGGGACAGGCCCAGGAGGGGGAGCTGTTTTTT. V and J are TRBV18 and TRBJ2-2; 8 positions agree with TRBD1. The length of the CDR3 is 15 residues. Per germline, CDR1 KGHSH and CDR2 LQKENI. The trim removed 3 bases at V and 8 bases at J, leaving 8 bases unmatched.

To note about this clone: The same CDR3 can be traced to other DNA sequences in this sample. The chain employs TRBV29-1 and TRBJ2-7, with 9 bases fitting TRBD1. The CDR3 is made up of 12 amino acids. Germline V lookup: CDR1 SQVTM, CDR2 ANQGSEA. The junction had 5 bases not matched to a gene; V was cut back by 7 bases and J by 4 bases. DNA of the CDR3: TGCAGCGCCGGACAGGGGAGGTACGAGCAGTACTTC. Residues: CSAGQGRYEQYF.

CDR3 in DNA: TGTGCCAGTAAGGGGTCGGACACTGAAGCTTTCTTT. Its protein is CASKGSDTEAFF. The chain has TRBV6-6 and TRBJ1-1, with D tentatively TRBD1 (5 bases). This CDR3 comprises 12 residues. Germline V gene sequence: CDR1 MNHNY, CDR2 SVGAGI (reference sequence). V lost 9 bases, J lost 3 bases, and 11 bases lay in between.

The chain links TRBV12-1 to TRBJ2-3; whether TRBD2, the table's D call, matches the DNA was not checked. TRBV12-1 constitutes a pseudogene. The length of the CDR3 is 15 residues. The chain's CDR3 is CASSLLRTSTDTQYF. The CDR3 region has the DNA TGTGCCAGCAGCCTACTAAGGACTTCCACAGATACGCAGTATTTT.

The CDR3 loop reads CASSLQGPAEPQHF. The CDR3 bases are TGTGCCAGTAGTTTACAGGGTCCGGCGGAGCCCCAGCATTTT. The chain employs TRBV19 and TRBJ1-5; the D gene is possibly TRBD1 (6 bases). CDR1 LNHDA and CDR2 SQIVND come from the germline V gene (reference sequence). V was clipped by 5 bases and J by 8 bases, with 16 bases between them. The CDR3 runs to 14 residues.

The chain recombines TRBV23-1 with TRBJ1-6; D gene ambiguous. TRBV23-1 is reported as an ORF; its role is uncertain. V was cut by 0 bases and J by 9 bases, with 6 bases left in between. This CDR3 contains 13 residues. The CDR3 here is CASSQSPGSPLHF. The CDR3 region has the DNA TGCGCCAGCAGTCAATCGCCCGGTTCACCCCTCCACTTT.

V usage is TRBV10-3 and J usage is TRBJ2-2, with D possibly TRBD2 on 6 matching bases. Germline V gene data show CDR1 as ENHRY and CDR2 as SYGVKD. With 0 bases removed from V and 3 bases from J, the gap between germline ends came to 11 bases. The CDR3 totals 16 residues. This CDR3 is CAISESLRGDTGELFF. The CDR3 coding sequence is TGTGCCATCAGTGAGTCCTTGCGGGGAGACACCGGGGAGCTGTTTTTT.

The V and J genes are TRBV4-1 and TRBJ1-4, with 7 bases identical to TRBD1. Looked up from germline, CDR1 is MGHRA and CDR2 is YSYEKL. The trim removed 6 bases at V and 4 bases at J, leaving 8 bases unmatched. The CDR3 spans 15 residues. The CDR3 nucleotides are TGCGCCAGCAGGGTTACCGGGACAGTTAATGAAAAACTGTTTTTT. It translates to CASRVTGTVNEKLFF.

The CDR3 spells CASSLSPGSNYGYTF. CDR3 in DNA: TGTGCCAGCAGTTTATCCCCCGGGTCCAACTATGGCTACACCTTC. The chain combines TRBV27 with TRBJ1-2; D not certain. The V and J ends lost 0 bases and 2 bases respectively, with 10 bases between them. The CDR3 consists of 15 residues. The germline V gene encodes CDR1 MNHEY and CDR2 SMNVEV (reference sequence).

The chain recombines TRBV7-9 with TRBJ2-1, with D tentatively TRBD2 (7 bases). V shed 10 bases and J shed 2 bases, with 21 bases lying between them. Per germline, CDR1 SEHNR and CDR2 FQNEAQ (reference sequence). This CDR3 comprises 16 residues. The CDR3 bases are TGTGCCACCCCGGGGAAGGCGGGGGCAACCTACAATGAGCAGTTCTTC. Translating it yields CATPGKAGATYNEQFF.

This clone was seen many times. This chain joins TRBV6-1 and TRBJ2-3; D is perhaps TRBD2 (5 bases). From germline, CDR1 is MNHNS and CDR2 SASEGT. V was shortened by 1 base and J by 2 bases, with 13 bases between the two germline ends. The CDR3 totals 16 residues. CDR3 amino acids: CASSEGSGAHTDTQYF. The CDR3 DNA follows: TGTGCCAGCAGTGAAGGGAGCGGAGCCCACACAGATACGCAGTATTTT.

V is TRBV14 and J is TRBJ2-7, with TRBD1 matching 8 bases. The junction had 15 bases not matched to a gene; V was cut back by 2 bases and J by 6 bases. Per germline, CDR1 SGHDN and CDR2 FVKESK. The CDR3 length is 17 residues. The CDR3, as DNA: TGTGCCAGCAGCCAACCCTTCGACAGGGGCCGACGGGGCGAGCAGTACTTC. This encodes CASSQPFDRGRRGEQYF. The full variable domain, completed using reference TRBV14 and TRBJ2-7, is EAGVTQFPSHSVIEKGQTVTLRCDPISGHDNLYWYRRVMGKEIKFLLHFVKESKQDESGMPNNRFLAERTGGTYSTLKVQPAELEDSGVYFCASSQPFDRGRRGEQYFGPGTRLTVT.

V and J are TRBV24-1 and TRBJ2-3, with TRBD1 matching over 8 bases. V lost 7 bases and J lost 5; bases outside the gene matches: 7. CDR3 length equals 14 residues. The germline V gene has CDR1 KGHDR and CDR2 SFDVKD. The CDR3 here is CATRGTGSGDTQYF. The CDR3 DNA reads as TGTGCCACCAGAGGGACAGGATCGGGAGATACGCAGTATTTT.

This clone was recorded only once. The chain is built from TRBV7-2 and TRBJ1-5; 7 positions match TRBD1. The V gene's germline CDR1 is SGHTA and CDR2 FQGNSA. Trimming removed 5 bases from V and 5 bases from J; junction bases left unmatched: 6. The CDR3 loop spans 14 amino acids. CDR3 DNA sequence: TGTGCCAGCAGCCCGGACAGGCGTTATCAGCCCCAGCATTTT. Amino acid sequence: CASSPDRRYQPQHF.

The chain is built from TRBV28 and TRBJ2-2, with TRBD1 identical over 9 bases. V trimming: 6 bases; J trimming: 5 bases; junction bases outside the gene matches: 10. The CDR3 runs 16 residues. Germline V gene sequence: CDR1 MDHEN, CDR2 SYDVKM. CDR3 nucleotides: TGTGCCAGCAGGGCTGGGACAGGGAAGGGAACCGGGGAGCTGTTTTTT. It is translated as CASRAGTGKGTGELFF.

This chain uses TRBV25-1 with TRBJ2-1; D uncertain. Germline CDR1 is MGHDK and CDR2 is SYGVNS. The CDR3 covers 12 residues. V was cut by 4 bases and J by 5 bases, with 6 bases left in between. The CDR3 region is CASSVQDNEQFF. The CDR3 nucleotides are TGTGCCAGCAGTGTGCAGGACAATGAGCAGTTCTTC.

V usage is TRBV15 and J usage is TRBJ2-1, with 7 bases lining up with TRBD1. With V trimmed by 3 bases and J by 4 bases, 9 bases remained unmatched. In germline, CDR1 is LNHNV, CDR2 YYDKDF (reference sequence). The CDR3 has 16 residues. CDR3: CATSSHQGVPYNEQFF. In nucleotides, the CDR3 is TGTGCCACCAGCAGCCACCAGGGGGTCCCTTACAATGAGCAGTTCTTC.